Given below is one TCR beta chain in context. This clone turned up a few times. Its antigen is currently not known. There are no base qualities to consult, and no much larger clone falls within one base. Trimming takes 2 bases off V and 4 bases off J; junction bases not matched to a gene: 11. CDR1 and CDR2 (GTSNPN, SVGIG) derive from the germline V gene (reference sequence). CDR3 length: 15 amino acids, cysteine to phenylalanine. Here the CDR3 DNA is all that survives: 45 bases in frame from base 1. The library was prepared using the immunoSEQ multiplex PCR assay. For the multiplex PCR, a mixture combining 60 forward primers for TCR Vbeta segments and 13 reverse primers for TCR Jbeta segments was used. A multiplex PCR assay on genomic DNA amplified the CDR3 region of rearranged TCR beta genes. Amplified TCR beta libraries were sequenced as 87-base-pair reads on the Illumina HiSeq System. The original pipeline was this. Across the 640 or so repertoires, a later analysis counted tens of millions of unique TCR beta chains, roughly 11 million of which were shared by at least two donors. Raw reads were error-corrected and collapsed into unique sequences by a nearest-neighbor algorithm in which closely related sequences were merged to remove PCR and sequencing errors. CDR3 sequences were aligned to IMGT reference sequences to assign V, D and J gene segments. For a sequence to be retained, a match of at least six nucleotides was required to both a V gene segment and a J gene segment. Rearrangements were called productive when the CDR3 lacked stop codons and stayed in frame with V and J; all others were non-productive. Following IMGT convention, CDR3 was defined as the stretch from the second conserved V-encoded cysteine up to the conserved J-encoded phenylalanine. Sequences without an unambiguous match to a single V gene segment were excluded from the earlier analysis of about 640 of the donors. An earlier analysis of approximately 590 of the donors classified V segments as functional when productive rearrangements were above 56.7% and as segregating when the standard deviation between donors was above 5%. A statistical classification framework was built to diagnose cytomegalovirus status from the catalog of TCR beta chain sequences. In a later analysis, TCR nucleotide sequences were compared against IMGT/GENE-DB human TR gene sequences so that V and J genes could be assigned. In a later analysis, CDR3 sequences and most-parsimonious VDJ recombination scenarios were assigned using the TCRdist pipeline. In a later analysis, each TCR beta chain was defined by its CDR3 amino acid sequence together with its V-gene family, and reads without a unique V-gene family were excluded. In a later analysis, approximately 590 highly shared, low-generation-probability nucleotide sequences were removed to address suspected cross-contamination and a sequencing artifact. For each public chain, a later analysis derived a clonal expansion index from normalized ranks of inferred template counts within each repertoire. In a later analysis, generation probabilities were computed with a VDJ recombination model fitted to out-of-frame rearrangements, and the resulting probabilities were checked against IGoR. In a later analysis, hypergeometric tests were used to score TCR-TCR, TCR-HLA and TCR-CMV co-occurrence, with a repertoire-size bias correction applied to TCR pairs. In a later analysis, false discovery rates were estimated by permuting HLA or CMV assignments 20 times. In a later analysis, co-occurring TCRs were grouped using DBSCAN, and TCRdist sequence similarity was added for clustering within HLA-allele-positive subsets. Repertoires with fewer than 30,000 or more than 120,000 public chains, plus five repertoires with anomalous nucleotide sharing, were excluded from co-occurrence clustering. TCRdb stores this immuneACCESS table with in-frame sequences only. Part of the clones is absent; in the studies checked, under half of the shortfall reflects unresolved V genes, and no reason is known for the rest. The V and J calls and the clone size are those of that table, but D and trimming were determined from the DNA. The sample contains 30,000 to 35,000 clones, roughly 78% of them found a single time. About 6.3% of the sample belongs to the ten largest clones.

The cohort consisted of approximately 690 healthy bone marrow donors. At the time of sampling, every cohort member was nominally healthy, though immune exposures that went unrecorded were likely present. The donor tested CMV seronegative, placing the donor among the roughly 400 seronegative members of the cohort. A peripheral blood sample was provided by each donor, and peripheral blood mononuclear cells were used for TCR beta sequencing. The Qiagen DNeasy Blood Extraction Kit was used to extract genomic DNA from the blood cell samples. The data were taken from a study of cytomegalovirus exposure and HLA in healthy donors (dated by TCRdb to between 2016 and 2019). At the level of the whole study: An earlier analysis of approximately 640 of the donors reported 250 to 300 Gb of sequence data and about 100 million unique TCR beta sequences from about 200 million T cells. An early release covering about 600 HLA-typed donors comprised 250 to 350 gigabases of sequencing data and 85 million or so unique TCR sequences. The genetic ancestry cluster associated with self-reported Caucasian donors included 65% to 90% of the 398 genotyped donors. The aim of the study was to test whether cataloging public T cell receptors could identify signatures of past pathogen exposure. The study profiled the T cell repertoires of 500 to 800 subjects by immunosequencing and related them to cytomegalovirus serostatus. Besides the first cohort of approximately 710 subjects, a separate validation cohort made up of over a hundred different subjects was used. The study combined high-throughput TCR immunosequencing, statistical association of individual TCRs with disease status, and machine learning to predict cytomegalovirus infection status. In a later analysis, previously published TCR beta repertoires from roughly 710 donors were re-analyzed and high-resolution HLA genotyping was added so that TCR occurrence patterns could be studied. Rather than using new phenotypic data, the later analysis identified candidate immune exposures from TCR beta sequences and from how often those sequences occurred across donors. To decide whether each TCR beta V gene segment behaved as functional or pseudogenic, an earlier analysis of fewer than 750 of the donors relied on high-throughput TCR beta sequencing. Donor age, sex, ethnicity and CMV serostatus were collected together with the repertoire data. A later genetic analysis used genome-wide SNP genotypes for about 65% of the roughly 700 donors, treating that subset as a discovery cohort. All discovery cohort repertoires had been generated using a single sequencing platform. Both class I and class II loci were covered by HLA typing, at four-digit resolution. The number of donors typed differed by locus, with about 629-630 for A, B, C, DRB1 and DQB1, more than 500 for DQA1, 606 for DPA1, and around 460 for DPB1. Several DR-DQ haplotypes were handled as single units for association and clustering because linkage in the cohort was strong. Among roughly 400 genotyped donors of the cohort, an average of roughly 230,000 unique TCR beta nucleotide sequences was sequenced per donor, of which about 18% were non-productive. General findings and caveats noted by the study authors: In both the original and validation cohorts, the classifier was reported to diagnose cytomegalovirus status with high specificity and sensitivity. The authors suggested that the approach could potentially be generalized to other disease states and immunological phenotypes. In vitro tests confirmed that a few of the cytomegalovirus-associated TCR beta chains recognize cytomegalovirus antigens. According to a later analysis, TCR association rates differed among HLA loci, with DRB1 alleles showing the most associated TCRs and HLA-C alleles showing the fewest. A cluster of highly shared sequence variants was judged likely to represent a technical artifact of the sequencing pipeline. Strong co-occurrence of HLA alleles, especially DR and DQ, made assigning TCR associations to individual alleles difficult. An earlier analysis of approximately 590 of the donors showed that most TCR beta V segments appeared in productive rearrangements either about 90% or about 30% of the time, which broadly matched IMGT annotations. Roughly 15 rarely observed V segments, including chromosome 9 orphons, were excluded from the earlier analysis of several hundred of the donors because counts were too low. Most TCR sequences were observed very rarely across donors, whereas some public TCRs were present in many individuals. Only TCR beta chains were sequenced in this cohort, and the absence of alpha or paired-chain data limited detectable features. In a later genetic analysis, fewer N-insertions in productive TCRs were reported among donors in an Asian-associated ancestry cluster than the roughly 670-donor mean. Compared with equally common non-associated chains, HLA-associated TCR beta chains in a later analysis were more clonally expanded and had lower generation probabilities. A total of fewer than 200 TCR beta chains were listed by the study as associated with cytomegalovirus. The presence/absence analyses assumed that sequencing depth was roughly uniform across donors, and that assumption may not be true. A later genetic analysis associated a missense DCLRE1C variant with V-gene and J-gene trimming of TCR beta chains, and an independent cohort replicated the association. Because some donors lacked HLA typing at each locus, the association tests relied only on the typed subset. A later analysis associated about 17,000 TCR beta sequences with specific HLA alleles at a false discovery rate of 0.05. A further reported finding was that TCR beta sequences accurately predicted the HLA-A and HLA-B alleles for most subjects in the first cohort. For the cohort, immune exposure information was limited to CMV serostatus. Some IMGT-functional V segments, including TRBV6-2 and TRBV6-3, could not be distinguished by the 87-base-pair reads and were therefore excluded. In a later analysis, several top co-occurrence clusters were reported to appear linked to parvovirus B19, influenza, CMV and Epstein-Barr virus. Linkage disequilibrium might explain the correlated functional status among segregating V segments, but an unknown experimental factor could not be excluded. In a later analysis, most CMV-associated TCR beta chains were found to appear HLA-restricted, with HLA associations seemingly driven largely by CMV exposure.

Recombination joined TRBV30 with TRBJ2-7; the central 7 bases match TRBD1. Material for sequencing was PBMCs. This TCR came from a male donor in good health and CMV-seronegative. The CDR3 region reads CAWSLPGTAGYEQYF. The DNA sequence is as follows: TGTGCCTGGAGTCTTCCCGGGACAGCAGGTTACGAGCAGTACTTC.